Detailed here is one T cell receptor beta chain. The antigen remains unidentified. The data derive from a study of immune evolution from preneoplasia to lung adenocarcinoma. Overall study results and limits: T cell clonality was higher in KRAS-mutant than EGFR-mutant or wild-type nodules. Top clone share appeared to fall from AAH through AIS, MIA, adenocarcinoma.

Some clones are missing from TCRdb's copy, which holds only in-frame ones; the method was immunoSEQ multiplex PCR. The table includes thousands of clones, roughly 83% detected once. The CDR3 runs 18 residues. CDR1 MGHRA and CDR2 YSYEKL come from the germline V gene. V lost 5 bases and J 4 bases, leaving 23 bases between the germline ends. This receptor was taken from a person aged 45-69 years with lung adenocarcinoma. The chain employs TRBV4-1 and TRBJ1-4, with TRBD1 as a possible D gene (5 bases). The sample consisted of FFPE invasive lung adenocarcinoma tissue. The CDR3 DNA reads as TGCGCCAGCAGCGTTACAGGTGGGGGGATCGCCCTTAATGAAAAACTGTTTTTT. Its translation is CASSVTGGGIALNEKLFF.